Below, 8 T cell receptor beta chains from the same sample are listed, as sequenced in a study of blood T cell repertoires in COVID-19. Measured with immunoSEQ multiplex PCR; TCRdb has only the in-frame clones, and not every one. The sample records roughly 80,000 clones, roughly 82% being singletons. Sequencing was performed on peripheral blood. The receptors here all came from a human donor in a cohort sampled during active COVID-19.

J is TRBJ2-5 and V is TRBV5-1, with 7 positions matching TRBD2. Germline values: CDR1 SGHRS, CDR2 YFSETQ. The ends lost 1 base at V and 1 base at J; junction bases unmatched: 10. This CDR3 contains 17 residues. CDR3 sequence (DNA): TGCGCCAGCAGCTTGCCCGGGGGGATGGTCTCCCAAGAGACCCAGTACTTC. Its protein product is CASSLPGGMVSQETQYF.

This clone was seen a single time. The gene calls are TRBV28 and TRBJ2-7; D is uncertain. This CDR3 has 13 residues. V shed 10 bases and J shed 3 bases, with 16 bases lying between them. Germline CDR1 reads MDHEN; CDR2 reads SYDVKM. The CDR3 region is CATYSMSLYEQYF. CDR3 nucleotide sequence: TGTGCCACCTATTCAATGAGCCTCTACGAGCAGTACTTC.

The CDR3 loop reads CASSLGEGYGYTF. The CDR3 DNA reads TGTGCCAGCAGCTTAGGGGAGGGGTACGGCTACACCTTC. The chain joins TRBV7-3 to TRBJ1-2; maybe TRBD1 (5 bases). Trimming removed 2 bases at V and 8 bases at J, with 12 bases between. This CDR3 region has 13 residues. Germline assignment: CDR1 SGHTA and CDR2 FQGTGA.

The chain joins TRBV18 to TRBJ1-2; 8 nucleotides align to TRBD1. This CDR3 contains 13 residues. Germline assignment: CDR1 KGHSH and CDR2 LQKENI. With 4 bases clipped from V and 7 bases from J, the junction kept 5 bases outside the gene matches. The chain's CDR3 is CASSQGQERGYTF. The CDR3 region has the DNA TGTGCCAGCTCACAGGGACAGGAGCGTGGCTACACCTTC.

The chain links TRBV5-1 to TRBJ1-3; D remains unclear. Germline lookup yields CDR1 SGHRS and CDR2 YFSETQ. The CDR3 contains 16 residues. V gave up 4 bases and J gave up 0 bases, with 14 bases separating them. The CDR3 bases are TGCGCCAGCAGCCCTGACACCACCTCCTCTGGAAACACCATATATTTT. As protein: CASSPDTTSSGNTIYF. The whole variable domain, filled in from reference TRBV5-1 and TRBJ1-3, reads KAGVTQTPRYLIKTRGQQVTLSCSPISGHRSVSWYQQTPGQGLQFLFEYFSETQRNKGNFPGRFSGRQFSNSRSEMNVSTLELGDSALYLCASSPDTTSSGNTIYFGEGSWLTVV.

The chain links TRBV10-3 to TRBJ1-1, with 9 bases aligning to TRBD1. The CDR3 spans 15 residues. The V gene's germline CDR1 is ENHRY and CDR2 SYGVKD. V shed 3 bases, J shed 4 bases, and the junction held 6 bases outside the gene matches. This CDR3 is CAISELQGAVTEAFF. The CDR3 coding sequence is TGTGCCATCAGTGAATTACAGGGGGCTGTCACTGAAGCTTTCTTT.

The CDR3 loop is CASSPTILRGGSTDTQYF. The CDR3 DNA reads as TGTGCCAGCTCACCGACCATACTGCGGGGGGGCTCCACAGATACGCAGTATTTT. The chain joins TRBV18 to TRBJ2-3; 9 bases align to TRBD2. The CDR3 is 18 amino acids. V lost 3 bases, J lost 2 bases, and 12 bases stayed unmatched. Germline lookup yields CDR1 KGHSH and CDR2 LQKENI.

There are a few counts of this clone. The J gene is TRBJ1-3, the V gene TRBV18; unclear D gene. Germline lookup yields CDR1 KGHSH and CDR2 LQKENI. V shed 4 bases and J shed 1 base, with 14 bases lying between them. CDR3 length: 16 residues. Here the CDR3 reads CASSQSGVASGNTIYF. The CDR3, as DNA: TGTGCCAGCTCACAGAGCGGGGTCGCTTCTGGAAACACCATATATTTT. The full variable domain, completed using reference TRBV18 and TRBJ1-3, is NAGVMQNPRHLVRRRGQEARLRCSPMKGHSHVYWYRQLPEEGLKFMVYLQKENIIDESGMPKERFSAEFPKEGPSILRIQQVVRGDSAAYFCASSQSGVASGNTIYFGEGSWLTVV.